This T cell receptor beta chain is drawn from a study of spatial heterogeneity in lung cancer (dated by TCRdb to about 2019). In the study overall: Beta-chain transcripts were consistently detected in greater numbers than alpha-chain transcripts, which likely reflects a higher abundance of beta-chain transcripts. In the raw uncorrected reads, each unique combination of TCR and UMI appeared on average more than ten times. The study quantitatively compared TCR alpha and beta repertoires across multiple tumor regions, matched nontumor lung and blood in non-small cell lung cancer. TCR repertoire features were related to nonsynonymous mutation counts determined by whole-exome sequencing of tumor tissue. Both alpha and beta chains were TCR-sequenced in samples taken at surgery, namely 220 tumor regions, 63 to 70 matched nontumor lung samples and over 55 PBMC samples. Overall study results and their limits: Ubiquitous expanded tumor TCRs were detected in blood more often at tumor resection than at routine follow-up. Additional single-cell paired TCR alpha and beta sequencing was considered necessary to confirm, at a functional level, the hypothesis that regional TCRs recognize regional mutations.

The library was made by 5' RACE. Reads for this sample came from a NextSeq 500. The TCR library protocol attached a unique molecular identifier to each TCR cDNA molecule to allow correction of PCR and sequencing errors. From the authors' description of their analysis: TCR identification, UMI-based error correction and CDR3 extraction were all carried out with Decombinator tools. Expanded TCRs were defined as those above a frequency of 2 per 1,000, corresponding to the top 1% of the tumor frequency distribution. Each repertoire was subsampled 100 times to 5,000 TCRs, after which Renyi diversity was computed with the R vegan package. CDR3 similarity networks were built from amino acid triplet string-kernel similarity, with CDR3s being connected when pairwise similarity was above 0.82. The raw public reads went through TCRdb reprocessing: fastp at Q25, MiXCR clone calling, in-frame beta chains kept. Under each unique CDR3 protein, matching rows form one entry showing the most common genes and DNA. The authors' filters were not applied to this entry. Present in this sample are tens of thousands of distinct CDR3 sequences, approximately 15% of which were seen just once. Of the sample, 55% to 65% is held by the ten largest clones.

The meaning of the sample's time point label: sample taken at primary tumor resection. Donors were around 71 patients with early-stage, untreated non-small cell lung cancer from the lung TRACERx cohort. TCR sequencing used whole RNA extracted from tumor and nontumor lung tissue, or from cryopreserved PBMC samples, without cell sorting. A patient was chosen for TCR sequencing only when enough RNA was available from at least two tumor regions. Remarks on this clonotype: No antigen is known for it. Base qualities are missing; no much larger clone stands one base away.

The germline ends are 14 bases apart after V is trimmed by 3 bases and J by 4 bases. CDR1 and CDR2 are drawn from the germline V gene: MDHEN, SYDVKM. The CDR3 holds 15 amino acids from the cysteine to the phenylalanine. Only the CDR3 DNA is retained, 45 bases long and in frame from the first base. Sequences were derived from PBMCs, sampled at surgery. This chain is built from TRBV28 and TRBJ2-3; TRBD2 is possibly the D segment (6 matching bases). The TCR sequence derives from a male donor with early-stage non-small cell lung cancer. The DNA sequence is as follows: TGTGCCAGCAGTTTCGCGGGGCCAATTGCAGATACGCAGTATTTT. It encodes CASSFAGPIADTQYF.